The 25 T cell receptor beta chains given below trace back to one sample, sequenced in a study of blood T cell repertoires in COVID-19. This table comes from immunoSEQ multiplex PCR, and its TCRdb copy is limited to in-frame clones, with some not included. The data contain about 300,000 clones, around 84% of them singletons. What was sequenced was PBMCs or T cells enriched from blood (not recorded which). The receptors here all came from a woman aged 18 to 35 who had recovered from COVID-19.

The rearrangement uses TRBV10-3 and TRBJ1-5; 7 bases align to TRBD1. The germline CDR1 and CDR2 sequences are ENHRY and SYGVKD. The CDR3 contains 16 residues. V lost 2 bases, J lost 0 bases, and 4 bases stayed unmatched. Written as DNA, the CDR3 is TGTGCCATCAGTGAGCGGGCAGGGGGTAGCAATCAGCCCCAGCATTTT. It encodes CAISERAGGSNQPQHF.

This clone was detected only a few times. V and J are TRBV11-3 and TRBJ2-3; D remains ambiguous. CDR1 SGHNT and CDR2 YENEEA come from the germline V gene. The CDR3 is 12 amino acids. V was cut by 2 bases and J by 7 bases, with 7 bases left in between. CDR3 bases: TGTGCCAGCAGCTTAAATCAGAATACGCAGTATTTT. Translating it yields CASSLNQNTQYF.

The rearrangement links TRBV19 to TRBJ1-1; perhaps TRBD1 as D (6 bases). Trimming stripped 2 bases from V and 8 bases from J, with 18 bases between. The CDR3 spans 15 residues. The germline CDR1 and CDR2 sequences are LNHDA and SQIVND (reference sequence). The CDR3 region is CASSIWDNTGSEAFF. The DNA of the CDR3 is TGTGCCAGTAGTATATGGGACAATACAGGGAGCGAAGCTTTCTTT.

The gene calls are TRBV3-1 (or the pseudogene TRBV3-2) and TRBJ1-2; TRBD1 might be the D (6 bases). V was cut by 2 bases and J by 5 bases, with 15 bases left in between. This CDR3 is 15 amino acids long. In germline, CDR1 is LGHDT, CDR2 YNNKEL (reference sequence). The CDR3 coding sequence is TGTGCCAGCAGCCAAAGAGGAGGGGGGGTATATGGCTACACCTTC. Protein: CASSQRGGGVYGYTF.

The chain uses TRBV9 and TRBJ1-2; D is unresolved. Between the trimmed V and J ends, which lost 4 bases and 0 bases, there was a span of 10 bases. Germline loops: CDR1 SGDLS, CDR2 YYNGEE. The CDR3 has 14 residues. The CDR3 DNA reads TGTGCCAGCAGCCTCGGGTTGGCTAACTATGGCTACACCTTC. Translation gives CASSLGLANYGYTF.

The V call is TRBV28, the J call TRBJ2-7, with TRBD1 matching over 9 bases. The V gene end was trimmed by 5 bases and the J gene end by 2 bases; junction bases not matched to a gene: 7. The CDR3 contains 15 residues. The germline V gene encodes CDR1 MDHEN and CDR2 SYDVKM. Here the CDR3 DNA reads TGTGCCAGCAGTCGGGACAGGGAAGGTCCCTACGAGCAGTACTTC. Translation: CASSRDREGPYEQYF.

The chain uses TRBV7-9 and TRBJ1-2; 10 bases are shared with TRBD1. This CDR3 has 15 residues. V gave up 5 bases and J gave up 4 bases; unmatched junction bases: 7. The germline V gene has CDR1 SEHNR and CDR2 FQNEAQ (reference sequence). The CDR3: CASSPQDRGVYGYTF. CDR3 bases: TGTGCCAGCAGCCCCCAGGACAGGGGGGTCTATGGCTACACCTTC.

CDR3 DNA: TGTGCCAGCTCATGGTTGGAGGGCTCTGGAAACACCATATATTTT. This codes for CASSWLEGSGNTIYF. The chain has TRBV18 and TRBJ1-3, with D unclear. CDR1 KGHSH and CDR2 LQKENI come from the germline V gene. The V end lost 5 bases, the J end lost 0 bases, and 11 bases lay between the germline ends. The CDR3 loop spans 15 amino acids. The complete variable domain, with remaining parts taken from reference TRBV18 and TRBJ1-3, reads NAGVMQNPRHLVRRRGQEARLRCSPMKGHSHVYWYRQLPEEGLKFMVYLQKENIIDESGMPKERFSAEFPKEGPSILRIQQVVRGDSAAYFCASSWLEGSGNTIYFGEGSWLTVV.

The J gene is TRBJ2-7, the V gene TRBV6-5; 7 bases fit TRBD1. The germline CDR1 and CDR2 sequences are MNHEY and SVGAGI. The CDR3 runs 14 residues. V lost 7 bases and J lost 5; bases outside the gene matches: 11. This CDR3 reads CASTTSTGSNEQYF. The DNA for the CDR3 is TGTGCCAGCACGACATCGACAGGGAGCAACGAGCAGTACTTC.

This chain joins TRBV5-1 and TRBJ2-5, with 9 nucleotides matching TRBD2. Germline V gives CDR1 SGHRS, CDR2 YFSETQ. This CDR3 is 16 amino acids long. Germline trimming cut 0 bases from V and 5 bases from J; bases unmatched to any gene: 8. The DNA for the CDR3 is TGCGCCAGCAGCTTGGAAGTGGGGACTAGCAGGGAGACCCAGTACTTC. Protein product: CASSLEVGTSRETQYF.

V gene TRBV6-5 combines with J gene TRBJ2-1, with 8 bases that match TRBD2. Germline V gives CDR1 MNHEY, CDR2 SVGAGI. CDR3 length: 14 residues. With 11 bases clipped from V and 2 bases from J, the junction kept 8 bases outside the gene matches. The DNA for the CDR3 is TGTGCCGGGGCCCGCGGGGGGCCCTACAATGAGCAGTTCTTC. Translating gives CAGARGGPYNEQFF.

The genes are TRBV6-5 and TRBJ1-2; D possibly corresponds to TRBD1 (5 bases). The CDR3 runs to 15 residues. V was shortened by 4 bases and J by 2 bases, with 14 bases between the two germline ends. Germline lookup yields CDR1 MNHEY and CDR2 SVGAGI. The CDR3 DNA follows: TGTGCCAGCAGTTCCGTGGAGGGGATCAACTATGGCTACACCTTC. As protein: CASSSVEGINYGYTF.

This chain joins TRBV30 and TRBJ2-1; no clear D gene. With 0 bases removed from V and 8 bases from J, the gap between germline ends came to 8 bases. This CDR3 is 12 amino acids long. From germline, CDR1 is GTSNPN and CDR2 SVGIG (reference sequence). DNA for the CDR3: TGTGCCTGGAGTGTACTTGGGCATGAGCAGTTCTTC. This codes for CAWSVLGHEQFF.

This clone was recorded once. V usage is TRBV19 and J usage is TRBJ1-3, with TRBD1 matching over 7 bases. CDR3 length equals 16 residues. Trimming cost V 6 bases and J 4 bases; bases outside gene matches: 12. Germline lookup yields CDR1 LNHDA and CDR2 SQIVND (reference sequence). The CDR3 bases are TGTGCCAGTAGCCCCGGGCGGGACAGCAAAGGAAACACCATATATTTT. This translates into CASSPGRDSKGNTIYF.

The CDR3, as DNA: TGTGCCAGCAGCTTGGGAGGGGAAAAACTGTTTTTT. Protein: CASSLGGEKLFF. The chain joins TRBV5-5 to TRBJ1-4; D not resolved. CDR3 length: 12 residues. The V end was cut by 0 bases, the J end by 8 bases, with 5 bases between. Per germline, CDR1 SGHKS and CDR2 YYEKEE (reference sequence).

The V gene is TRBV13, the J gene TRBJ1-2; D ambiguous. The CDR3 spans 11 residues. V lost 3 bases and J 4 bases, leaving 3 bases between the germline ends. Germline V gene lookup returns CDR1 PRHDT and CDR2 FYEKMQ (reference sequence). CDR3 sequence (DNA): TGTGCCAGCAGCTTCTTCTATGGCTACACCTTC. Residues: CASSFFYGYTF.

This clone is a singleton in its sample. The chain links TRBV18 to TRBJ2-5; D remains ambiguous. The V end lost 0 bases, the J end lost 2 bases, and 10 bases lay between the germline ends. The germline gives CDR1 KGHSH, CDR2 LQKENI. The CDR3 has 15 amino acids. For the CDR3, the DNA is TGTGCCAGCTCACCACCTAACAGTCAGCAAGAGACCCAGTACTTC. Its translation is CASSPPNSQQETQYF.

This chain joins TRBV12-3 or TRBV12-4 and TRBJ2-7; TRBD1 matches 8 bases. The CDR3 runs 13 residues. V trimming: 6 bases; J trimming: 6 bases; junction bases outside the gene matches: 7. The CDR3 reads CASSIRGLGEQYF. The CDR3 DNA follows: TGTGCCAGCAGCATCAGGGGGCTGGGCGAGCAGTACTTC.

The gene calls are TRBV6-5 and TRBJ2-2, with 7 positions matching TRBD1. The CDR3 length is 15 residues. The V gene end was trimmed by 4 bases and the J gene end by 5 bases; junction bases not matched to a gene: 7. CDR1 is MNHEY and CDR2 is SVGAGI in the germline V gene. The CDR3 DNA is TGTGCCAGCAGTTCCGACGACAGGGAGACCGGGGAGCTGTTTTTT. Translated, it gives CASSSDDRETGELFF.

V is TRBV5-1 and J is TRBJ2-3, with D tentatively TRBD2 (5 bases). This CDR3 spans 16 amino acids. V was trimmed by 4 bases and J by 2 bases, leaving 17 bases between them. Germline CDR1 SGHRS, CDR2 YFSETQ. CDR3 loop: CASSGGRTAFTDTQYF. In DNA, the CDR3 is TGCGCCAGCAGCGGAGGCCGGACGGCCTTCACAGATACGCAGTATTTT.

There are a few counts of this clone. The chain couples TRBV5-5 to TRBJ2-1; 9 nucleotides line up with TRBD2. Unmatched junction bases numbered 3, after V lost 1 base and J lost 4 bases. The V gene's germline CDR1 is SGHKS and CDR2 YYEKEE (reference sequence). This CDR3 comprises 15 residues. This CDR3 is CASSLLSGGYNEQFF. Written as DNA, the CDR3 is TGTGCCAGCAGCTTGCTCAGCGGGGGGTACAATGAGCAGTTCTTC.

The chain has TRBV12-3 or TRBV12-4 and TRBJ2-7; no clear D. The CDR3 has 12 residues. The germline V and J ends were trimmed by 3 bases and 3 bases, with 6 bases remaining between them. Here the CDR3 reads CASSFTVYEQYF. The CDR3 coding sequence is TGTGCCAGCAGTTTTACAGTCTACGAGCAGTACTTC.

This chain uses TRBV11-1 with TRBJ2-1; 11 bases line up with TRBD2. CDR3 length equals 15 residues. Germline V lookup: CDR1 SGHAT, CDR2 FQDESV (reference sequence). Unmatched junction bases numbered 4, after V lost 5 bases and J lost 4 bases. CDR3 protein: CASSQGLAEYNEQFF. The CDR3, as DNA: TGTGCCAGCAGCCAGGGACTAGCGGAGTACAATGAGCAGTTCTTC.

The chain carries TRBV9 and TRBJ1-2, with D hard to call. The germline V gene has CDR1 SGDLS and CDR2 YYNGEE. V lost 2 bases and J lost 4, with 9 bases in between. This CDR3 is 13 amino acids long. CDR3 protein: CASSVSYSYGYTF. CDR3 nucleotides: TGTGCCAGCAGCGTTAGTTATTCCTATGGCTACACCTTC. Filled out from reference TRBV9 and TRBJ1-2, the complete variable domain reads DSGVTQTPKHLITATGQRVTLRCSPRSGDLSVYWYQQSLDQGLQFLIQYYNGEERAKGNILERFSAQQFPDLHSELNLSSLELGDSALYFCASSVSYSYGYTFGSGTRLTVV.

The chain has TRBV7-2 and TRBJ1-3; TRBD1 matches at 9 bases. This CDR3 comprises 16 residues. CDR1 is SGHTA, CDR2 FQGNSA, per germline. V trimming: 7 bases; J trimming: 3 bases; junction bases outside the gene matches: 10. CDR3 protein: CASTPGQGFGGNTIYF. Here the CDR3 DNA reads TGTGCCAGCACCCCGGGACAGGGCTTCGGTGGAAACACCATATATTTT. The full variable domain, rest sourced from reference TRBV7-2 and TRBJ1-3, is GAGVSQSPSNKVTEKGKDVELRCDPISGHTALYWYRQSLGQGLEFLIYFQGNSAPDKSGLPSDRFSAERTGGSVSTLTIQRTQQEDSAVYLCASTPGQGFGGNTIYFGEGSWLTVV.